This T cell receptor (beta chain) was observed in a study of T cells in Graves' hyperthyroidism and ophthalmopathy. Study conclusions and caveats: Most clonotypes expanded in thyroid above 0.001 were likewise present in blood.

Remarks on this clonotype: Antigen unknown.

Amplified regions were TCR beta CDR3 sequences from RNA transcripts. HTBI primers were used for first-round RT-PCR of the TCR CDR3. TCRdb passed the multiplex PCR reads through MiXCR, listing each CDR3 protein once. Of more than 250,000 distinct CDR3 sequences in the sample, 12% to 15% were seen once. After removal of 0 bases from V and 6 bases from J, the junction contained 8 bases not matched to a gene. Germline loops: CDR1 SGHRS, CDR2 YFSETQ. The CDR3 runs to 16 residues. PBMCs were obtained from under 13 ml fresh peripheral blood. This TCR was recovered from a woman aged 45-59 years with Graves' hyperthyroidism that later progressed to Graves' ophthalmopathy. The material sequenced was blood. J is TRBJ2-3 and V is TRBV5-1; 9 bases line up with TRBD2. The DNA of the CDR3 is TGCGCCAGCAGCTTGGGCTCGCGGGAGGGTACCGATACGCAGTATTTT. Amino acids: CASSLGSREGTDTQYF.